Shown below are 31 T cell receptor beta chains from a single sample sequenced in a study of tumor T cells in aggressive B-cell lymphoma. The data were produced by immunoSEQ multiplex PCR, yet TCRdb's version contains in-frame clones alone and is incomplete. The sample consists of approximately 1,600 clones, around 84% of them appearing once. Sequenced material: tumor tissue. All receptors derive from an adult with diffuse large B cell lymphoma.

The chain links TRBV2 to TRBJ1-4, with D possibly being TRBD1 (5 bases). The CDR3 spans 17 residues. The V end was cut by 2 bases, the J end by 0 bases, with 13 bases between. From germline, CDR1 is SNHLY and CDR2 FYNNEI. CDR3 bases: TGTGCCAGCAGTGAATCCGGACATTTTTCAACTAATGAAAAACTGTTTTTT. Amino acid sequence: CASSESGHFSTNEKLFF.

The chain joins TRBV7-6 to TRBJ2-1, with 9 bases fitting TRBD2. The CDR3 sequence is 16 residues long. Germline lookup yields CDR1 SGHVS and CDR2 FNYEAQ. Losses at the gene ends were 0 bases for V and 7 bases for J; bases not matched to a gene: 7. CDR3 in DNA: TGTGCCAGCAGCTTAGCGGCGGGAGGGCCCGTGAATGAGCAGTTCTTC. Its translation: CASSLAAGGPVNEQFF.

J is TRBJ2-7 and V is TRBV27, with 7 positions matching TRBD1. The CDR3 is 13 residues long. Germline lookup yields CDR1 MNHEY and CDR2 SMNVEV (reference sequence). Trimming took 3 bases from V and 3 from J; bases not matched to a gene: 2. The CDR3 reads CASSFGTDYEQYF. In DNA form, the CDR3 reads TGTGCCAGCAGTTTCGGGACAGACTACGAGCAGTACTTC.

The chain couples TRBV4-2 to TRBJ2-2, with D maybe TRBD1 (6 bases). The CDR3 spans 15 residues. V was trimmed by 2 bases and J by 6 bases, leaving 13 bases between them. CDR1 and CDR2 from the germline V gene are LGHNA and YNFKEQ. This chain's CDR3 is CASSQSGELSGELFF. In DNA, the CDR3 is TGTGCCAGCAGCCAATCAGGGGAGTTGTCCGGGGAGCTGTTTTTT.

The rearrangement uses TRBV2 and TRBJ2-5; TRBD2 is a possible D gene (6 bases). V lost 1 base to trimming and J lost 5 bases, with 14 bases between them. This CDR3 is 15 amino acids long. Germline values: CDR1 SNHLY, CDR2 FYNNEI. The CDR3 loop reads CASSEDIREIETQYF. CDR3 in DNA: TGTGCCAGCAGTGAAGATATTCGGGAGATCGAGACCCAGTACTTC.

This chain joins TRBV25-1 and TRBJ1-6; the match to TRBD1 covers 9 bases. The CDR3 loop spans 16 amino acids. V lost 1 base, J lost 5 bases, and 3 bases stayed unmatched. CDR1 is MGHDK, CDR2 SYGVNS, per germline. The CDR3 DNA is TGTGCCAGCAGTGAATGGGGACAGGGAGATAATTCACCCCTCCACTTT. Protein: CASSEWGQGDNSPLHF.

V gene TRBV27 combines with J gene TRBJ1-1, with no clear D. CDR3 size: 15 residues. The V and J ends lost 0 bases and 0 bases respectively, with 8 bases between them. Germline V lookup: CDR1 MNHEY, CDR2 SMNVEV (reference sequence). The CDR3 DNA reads TGTGCCAGCAGTTTATCCCGGGTGCTGAACACTGAAGCTTTCTTT. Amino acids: CASSLSRVLNTEAFF.

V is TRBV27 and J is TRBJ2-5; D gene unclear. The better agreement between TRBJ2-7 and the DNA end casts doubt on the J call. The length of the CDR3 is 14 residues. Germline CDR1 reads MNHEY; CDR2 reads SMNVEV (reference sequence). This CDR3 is CASSPYRVSYEQYF. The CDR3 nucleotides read TGTGCCAGCAGTCCATACCGGGTTTCCTACGAGCAGTACTTC.

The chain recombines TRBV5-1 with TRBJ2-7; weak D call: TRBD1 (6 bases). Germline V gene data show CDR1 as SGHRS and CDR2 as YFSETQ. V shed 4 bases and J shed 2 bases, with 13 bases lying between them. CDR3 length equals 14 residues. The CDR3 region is CASSAGQKTYEQYF. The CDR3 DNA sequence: TGCGCCAGCAGCGCTGGACAGAAAACCTACGAGCAGTACTTC. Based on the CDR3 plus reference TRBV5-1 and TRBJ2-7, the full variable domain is KAGVTQTPRYLIKTRGQQVTLSCSPISGHRSVSWYQQTPGQGLQFLFEYFSETQRNKGNFPGRFSGRQFSNSRSEMNVSTLELGDSALYLCASSAGQKTYEQYFGPGTRLTVT.

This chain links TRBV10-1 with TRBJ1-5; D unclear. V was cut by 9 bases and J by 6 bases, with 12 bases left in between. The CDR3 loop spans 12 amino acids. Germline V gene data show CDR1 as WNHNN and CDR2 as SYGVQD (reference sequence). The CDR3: CASSRGFQPQHF. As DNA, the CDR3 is TGCGCCAGTAGCCGGGGTTTTCAGCCCCAGCATTTT.

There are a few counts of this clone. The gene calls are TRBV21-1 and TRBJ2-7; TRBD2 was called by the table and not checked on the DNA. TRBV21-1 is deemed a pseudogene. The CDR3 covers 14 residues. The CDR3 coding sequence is TGTGCCAGCAGCAACGGGACTAGCGTCTACGAGCAGTACTTC. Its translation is CASSNGTSVYEQYF.

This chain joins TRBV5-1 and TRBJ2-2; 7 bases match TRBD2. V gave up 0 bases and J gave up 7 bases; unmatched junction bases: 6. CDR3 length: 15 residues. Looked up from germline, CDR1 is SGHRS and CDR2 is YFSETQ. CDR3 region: CASSLVGGVHGELFF. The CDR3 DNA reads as TGCGCCAGCAGCTTGGTTGGGGGGGTCCACGGGGAGCTGTTTTTT.

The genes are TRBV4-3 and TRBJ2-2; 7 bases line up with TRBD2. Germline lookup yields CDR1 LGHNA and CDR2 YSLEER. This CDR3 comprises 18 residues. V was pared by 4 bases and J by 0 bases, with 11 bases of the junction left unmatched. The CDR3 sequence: CASSRGKPGLPNTGELFF. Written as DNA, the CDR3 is TGCGCCAGCAGCCGCGGTAAGCCGGGACTACCGAACACCGGGGAGCTGTTTTTT.

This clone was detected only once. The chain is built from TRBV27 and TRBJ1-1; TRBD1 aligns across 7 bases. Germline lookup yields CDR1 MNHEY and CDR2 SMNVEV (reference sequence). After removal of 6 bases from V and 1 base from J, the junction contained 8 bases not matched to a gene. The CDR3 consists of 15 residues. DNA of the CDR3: TGTGCCAGCAGACAGACAGGGCCTGCGAACACTGAAGCTTTCTTT. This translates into CASRQTGPANTEAFF.

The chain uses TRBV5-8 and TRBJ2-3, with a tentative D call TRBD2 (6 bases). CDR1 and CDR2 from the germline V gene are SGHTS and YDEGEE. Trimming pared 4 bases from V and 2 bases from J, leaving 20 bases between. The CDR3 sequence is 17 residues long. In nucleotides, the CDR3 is TGTGCCAGCAGCACGGGACTTAGGTCGGGATACACAGATACGCAGTATTTT. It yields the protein CASSTGLRSGYTDTQYF.

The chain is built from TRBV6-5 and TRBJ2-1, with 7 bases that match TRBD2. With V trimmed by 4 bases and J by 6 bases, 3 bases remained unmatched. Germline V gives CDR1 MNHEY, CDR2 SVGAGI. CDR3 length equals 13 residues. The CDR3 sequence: CASSSGTTNEQFF. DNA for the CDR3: TGTGCCAGCAGTTCCGGGACTACCAATGAGCAGTTCTTC.

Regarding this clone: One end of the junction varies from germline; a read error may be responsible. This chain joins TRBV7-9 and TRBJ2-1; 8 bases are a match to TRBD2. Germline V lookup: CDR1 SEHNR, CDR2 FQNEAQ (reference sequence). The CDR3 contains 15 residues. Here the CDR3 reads CASSLGPGGNNEQLF. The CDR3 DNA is TGTGCCAGCAGCTTAGGTCCGGGAGGGAACAATGAGCAGCTCTTC.

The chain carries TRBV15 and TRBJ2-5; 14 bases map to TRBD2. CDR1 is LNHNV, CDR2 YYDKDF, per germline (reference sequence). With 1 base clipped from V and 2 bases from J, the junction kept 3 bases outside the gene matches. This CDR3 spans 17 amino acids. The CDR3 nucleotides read TGTGCCACCAGCAGAGGACTAGCGGGAGGGGAACAAGAGACCCAGTACTTC. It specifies CATSRGLAGGEQETQYF.

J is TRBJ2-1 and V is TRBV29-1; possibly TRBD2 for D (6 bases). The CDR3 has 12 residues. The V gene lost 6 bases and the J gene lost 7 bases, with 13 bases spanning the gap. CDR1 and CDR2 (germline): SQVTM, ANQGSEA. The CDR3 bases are TGCAGCGTCCTATACCGGGGGAATGAGCAGTTCTTC. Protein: CSVLYRGNEQFF.

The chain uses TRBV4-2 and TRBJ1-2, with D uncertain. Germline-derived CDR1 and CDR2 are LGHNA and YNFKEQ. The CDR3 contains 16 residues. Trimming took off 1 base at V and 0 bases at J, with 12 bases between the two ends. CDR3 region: CASSQGAGSSNYGYTF. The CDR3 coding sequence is TGTGCCAGCAGCCAAGGCGCCGGGAGTTCTAACTATGGCTACACCTTC.

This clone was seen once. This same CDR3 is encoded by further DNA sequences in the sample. This CDR3 reads CASSQDEGTEAYEQYF. The CDR3 coding sequence is TGTGCCAGCAGCCAAGATGAAGGGACAGAGGCCTACGAGCAGTACTTC. This rearrangement joins TRBV14 to TRBJ2-7; 7 bases fit TRBD1. V was clipped by 0 bases and J by 2 bases; unmatched bases: 7. The V gene's germline CDR1 is SGHDN and CDR2 FVKESK. The CDR3 is 16 residues long.

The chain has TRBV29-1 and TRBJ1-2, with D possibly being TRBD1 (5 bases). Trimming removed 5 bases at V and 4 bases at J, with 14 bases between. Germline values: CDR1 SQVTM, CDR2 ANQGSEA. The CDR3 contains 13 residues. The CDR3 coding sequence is TGCAGCGTTTATGCAGGGTCAGGCTATGGCTACACCTTC. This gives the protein CSVYAGSGYGYTF. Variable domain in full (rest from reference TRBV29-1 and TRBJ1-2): SAVISQKPSRDICQRGTSLTIQCQVDSQVTMMFWYRQQPGQSLTLIATANQGSEATYESGFVIDKFPISRPNLTFSTLTVSNMSPEDSSIYLCSVYAGSGYGYTFGSGTRLTVV.

The CDR3 DNA reads as TGTGCCAGCAGCTTGGGGCGGGGGCGCGGGGAGACCCAGTACTTC. Amino acids: CASSLGRGRGETQYF. The chain joins TRBV11-2 to TRBJ2-5; D possibly corresponds to TRBD2 (7 bases). The CDR3 has 15 residues. V gave up 3 bases and J gave up 5 bases, with 16 bases separating them. Per the germline V gene, CDR1 is SGHAT and CDR2 is FQNNGV.

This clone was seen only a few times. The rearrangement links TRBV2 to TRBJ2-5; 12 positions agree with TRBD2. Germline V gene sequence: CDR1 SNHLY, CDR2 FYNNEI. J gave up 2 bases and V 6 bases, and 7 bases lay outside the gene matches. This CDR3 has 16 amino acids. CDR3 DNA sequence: TGTGCCAGCAGGGAGGGGACTAGCGGGTTTCAAGAGACCCAGTACTTC. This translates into CASREGTSGFQETQYF.

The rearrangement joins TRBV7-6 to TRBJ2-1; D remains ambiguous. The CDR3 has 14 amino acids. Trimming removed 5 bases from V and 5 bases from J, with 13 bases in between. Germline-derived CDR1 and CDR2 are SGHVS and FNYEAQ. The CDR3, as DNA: TGTGCCAGCAGCAAAGGCGGAGTTAACAATGAGCAGTTCTTC. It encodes CASSKGGVNNEQFF.

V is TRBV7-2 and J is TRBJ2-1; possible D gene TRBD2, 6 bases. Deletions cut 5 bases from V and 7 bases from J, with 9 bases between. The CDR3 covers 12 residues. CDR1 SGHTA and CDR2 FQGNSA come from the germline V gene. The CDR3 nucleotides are TGTGCCAGCAGCGACGGGGGAAATGAGCAGTTCTTC. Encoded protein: CASSDGGNEQFF.

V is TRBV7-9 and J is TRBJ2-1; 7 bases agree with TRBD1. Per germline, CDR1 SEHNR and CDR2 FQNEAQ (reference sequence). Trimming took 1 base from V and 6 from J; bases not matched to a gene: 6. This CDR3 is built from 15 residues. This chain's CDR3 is CASSLGVGQTNEQFF. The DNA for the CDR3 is TGTGCCAGCAGCTTAGGTGTGGGACAGACCAATGAGCAGTTCTTC. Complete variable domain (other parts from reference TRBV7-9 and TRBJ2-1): DTGVSQNPRHKITKRGQNVTFRCDPISEHNRLYWYRQTLGQGPEFLTYFQNEAQLEKSRLLSDRFSAERPKGSFSTLEIQRTEQGDSAMYLCASSLGVGQTNEQFFGPGTRLTVL.

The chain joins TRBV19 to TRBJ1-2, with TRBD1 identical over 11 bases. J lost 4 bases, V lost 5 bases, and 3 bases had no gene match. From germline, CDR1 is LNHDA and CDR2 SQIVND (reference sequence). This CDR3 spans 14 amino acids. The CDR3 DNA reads TGTGCCAGTAGTGGACAGGGGGCGGGCTATGGCTACACCTTC. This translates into CASSGQGAGYGYTF.

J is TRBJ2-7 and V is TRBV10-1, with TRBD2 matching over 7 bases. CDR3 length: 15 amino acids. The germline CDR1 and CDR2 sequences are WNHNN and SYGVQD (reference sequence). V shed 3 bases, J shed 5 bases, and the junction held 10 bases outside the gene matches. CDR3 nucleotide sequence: TGCGCCAGCAGTGACCCGTTTGGGGCGGGGGACGAGCAGTACTTC. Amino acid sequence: CASSDPFGAGDEQYF.

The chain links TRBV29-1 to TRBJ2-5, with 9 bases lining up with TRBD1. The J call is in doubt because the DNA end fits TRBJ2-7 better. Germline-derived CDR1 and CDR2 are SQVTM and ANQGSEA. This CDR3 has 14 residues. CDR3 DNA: TGCAGCGTCATCCGGGACAGGGCAACCTACGAGCAGTACTTC. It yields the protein CSVIRDRATYEQYF.

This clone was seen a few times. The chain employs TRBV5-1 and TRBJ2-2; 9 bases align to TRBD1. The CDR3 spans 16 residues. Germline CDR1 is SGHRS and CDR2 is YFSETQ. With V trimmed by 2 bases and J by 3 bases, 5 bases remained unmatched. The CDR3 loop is CASSFSGDRDTGELFF. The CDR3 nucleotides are TGCGCCAGCAGCTTTTCGGGGGACAGGGACACCGGGGAGCTGTTTTTT.